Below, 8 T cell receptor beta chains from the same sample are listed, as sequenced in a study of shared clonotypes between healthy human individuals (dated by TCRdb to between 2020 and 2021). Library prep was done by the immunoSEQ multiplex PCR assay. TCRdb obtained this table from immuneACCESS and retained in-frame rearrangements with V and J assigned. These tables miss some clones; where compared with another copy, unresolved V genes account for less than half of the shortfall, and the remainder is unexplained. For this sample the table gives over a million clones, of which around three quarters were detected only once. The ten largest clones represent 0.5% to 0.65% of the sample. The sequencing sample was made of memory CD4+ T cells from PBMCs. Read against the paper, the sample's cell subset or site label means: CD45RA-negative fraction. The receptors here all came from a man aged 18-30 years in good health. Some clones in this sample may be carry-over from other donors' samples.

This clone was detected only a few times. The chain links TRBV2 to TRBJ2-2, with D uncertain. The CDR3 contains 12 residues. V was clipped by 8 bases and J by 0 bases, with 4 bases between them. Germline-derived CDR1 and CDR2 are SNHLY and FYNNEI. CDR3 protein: CASGPNTGELFF. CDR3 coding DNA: TGTGCCAGCGGTCCGAACACCGGGGAGCTGTTTTTT.

CDR3 loop: CASSAPAGDTQYF. The CDR3 DNA sequence: TGTGCCAGCAGCGCCCCGGCAGGAGATACGCAGTATTTT. The genes are TRBV7-9 and TRBJ2-3; D unresolved. The CDR3 is 13 residues long. Germline loops: CDR1 SEHNR, CDR2 FQNEAQ (reference sequence). Between the trimmed V and J ends, which lost 5 bases and 5 bases, there was a span of 11 bases. Filled out from reference TRBV7-9 and TRBJ2-3, the complete variable domain reads DTGVSQNPRHKITKRGQNVTFRCDPISEHNRLYWYRQTLGQGPEFLTYFQNEAQLEKSRLLSDRFSAERPKGSFSTLEIQRTEQGDSAMYLCASSAPAGDTQYFGPGTRLTVL.

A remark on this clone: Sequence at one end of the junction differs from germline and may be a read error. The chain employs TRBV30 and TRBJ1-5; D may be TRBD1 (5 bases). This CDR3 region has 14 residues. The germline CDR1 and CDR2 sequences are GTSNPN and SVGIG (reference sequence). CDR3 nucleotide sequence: TGTACCTGGAGTGTGCGGGGGAGCAATCAGCCCCAGCATTTT. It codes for CTWSVRGSNQPQHF.

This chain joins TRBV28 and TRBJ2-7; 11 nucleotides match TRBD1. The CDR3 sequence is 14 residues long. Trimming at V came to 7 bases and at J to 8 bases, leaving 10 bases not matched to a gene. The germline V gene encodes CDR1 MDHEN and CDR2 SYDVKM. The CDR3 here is CASIGTGGKWKQYF. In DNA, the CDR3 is TGTGCCAGCATCGGGACAGGGGGGAAATGGAAGCAGTACTTC.

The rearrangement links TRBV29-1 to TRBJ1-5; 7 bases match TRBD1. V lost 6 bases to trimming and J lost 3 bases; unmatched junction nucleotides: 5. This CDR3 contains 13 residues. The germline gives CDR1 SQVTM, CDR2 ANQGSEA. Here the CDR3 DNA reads TGCAGCGTCAGGACAGGCCTCAATCAGCCCCAGCATTTT. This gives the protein CSVRTGLNQPQHF.

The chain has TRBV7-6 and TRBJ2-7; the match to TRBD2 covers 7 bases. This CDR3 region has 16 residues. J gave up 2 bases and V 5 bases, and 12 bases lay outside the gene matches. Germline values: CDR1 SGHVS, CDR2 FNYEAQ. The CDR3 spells CASSPQGSGGAYEQYF. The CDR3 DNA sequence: TGTGCCAGCAGCCCTCAAGGAAGTGGGGGGGCCTACGAGCAGTACTTC.

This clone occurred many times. CDR3 sequence: CASSPPWREGNQYF. CDR3 in DNA: TGTGCCAGCAGTCCCCCCTGGCGGGAGGGGAATCAGTACTTC. The chain uses TRBV28 and TRBJ2-4; 9 nucleotides agree with TRBD2. CDR3 length: 14 residues. The J segment lost 12 bases and the V segment lost 5 bases, leaving 11 bases of the junction unmatched. The germline V gene encodes CDR1 MDHEN and CDR2 SYDVKM.

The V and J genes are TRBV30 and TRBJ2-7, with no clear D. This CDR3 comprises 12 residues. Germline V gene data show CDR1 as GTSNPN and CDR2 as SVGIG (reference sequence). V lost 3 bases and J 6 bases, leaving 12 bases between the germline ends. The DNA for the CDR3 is TGTGCCTGGAGCCCTATGTCTGGCGAGCAGTACTTC. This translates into CAWSPMSGEQYF.